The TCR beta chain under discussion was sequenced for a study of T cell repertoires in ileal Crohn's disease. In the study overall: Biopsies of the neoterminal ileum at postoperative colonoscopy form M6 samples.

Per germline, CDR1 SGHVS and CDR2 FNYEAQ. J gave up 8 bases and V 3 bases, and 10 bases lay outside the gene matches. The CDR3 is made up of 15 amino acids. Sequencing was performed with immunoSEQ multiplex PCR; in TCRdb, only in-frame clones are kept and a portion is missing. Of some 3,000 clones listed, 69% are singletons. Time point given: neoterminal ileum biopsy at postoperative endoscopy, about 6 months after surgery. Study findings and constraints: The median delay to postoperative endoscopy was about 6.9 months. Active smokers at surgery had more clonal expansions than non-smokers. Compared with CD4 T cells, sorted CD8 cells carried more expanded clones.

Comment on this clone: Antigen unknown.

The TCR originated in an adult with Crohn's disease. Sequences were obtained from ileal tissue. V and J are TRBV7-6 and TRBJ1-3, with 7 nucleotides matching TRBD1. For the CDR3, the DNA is TGTGCCAGCAGCTTGTTAACAGGGGCCAGAGACACCATATATTTT. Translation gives CASSLLTGARDTIYF.